Below are 7 T cell receptor beta chains sequenced from a single sample in a study of OX40 agonist ivuxolimab in advanced cancers. Sequenced by immunoSEQ multiplex PCR; TCRdb stores in-frame clones only, minus some. The table records more than 50,000 clones, roughly 87% of them present only once. The sample consisted of CD4+ or CD8+ T cells sorted from blood, taken in a trial of the OX40 agonist ivuxolimab. The receptors stem from an adult with an advanced solid tumor such as melanoma, head and neck, liver or kidney cancer.

This clone came up once. V and J are TRBV10-1 and TRBJ2-3; unclear D gene. The germline V gene has CDR1 WNHNN and CDR2 SYGVQD (reference sequence). The CDR3 runs 17 residues. The V end was cut by 3 bases, the J end by 2 bases, with 18 bases between. This CDR3 is CASSDPRHPLATDTQYF. The DNA for the CDR3 is TGCGCCAGCAGTGACCCGAGACATCCCTTGGCCACAGATACGCAGTATTTT.

The chain carries TRBV19 and TRBJ2-3; perhaps TRBD1 as D (6 bases). V lost 5 bases and J 0 bases, leaving 12 bases between the germline ends. This CDR3 spans 15 amino acids. Germline loops: CDR1 LNHDA, CDR2 SQIVND (reference sequence). The CDR3 protein is CASSLGGPSTDTQYF. CDR3 coding DNA: TGTGCCAGTAGTCTAGGGGGTCCTAGCACAGATACGCAGTATTTT.

DNA of the CDR3: TGTGCCAGCAGCGCAGCCTGGACAGGAGGGAACACCGGGGAGCTGTTTTTT. The encoded protein is CASSAAWTGGNTGELFF. The chain links TRBV9 to TRBJ2-2; 7 bases match TRBD1. CDR1 is SGDLS and CDR2 is YYNGEE in the germline V gene. J gave up 1 base and V 3 bases, and 9 bases lay outside the gene matches. The CDR3 runs to 17 residues.

This chain joins TRBV7-9 and TRBJ2-2; D is unresolved. There are 15 residues in the CDR3. The germline CDR1 and CDR2 sequences are SEHNR and FQNEAQ (reference sequence). Trimming cost V 4 bases and J 5 bases, with 14 bases left between them. The CDR3 coding sequence is TGTGCCAGCAGCTCCTGGACGGCGGTGACCGGGGAGCTGTTTTTT. It is translated as CASSSWTAVTGELFF.

The rearrangement joins TRBV7-6 to TRBJ2-7; 10 bases match TRBD1. The J segment lost 5 bases and the V segment lost 2 bases, leaving 12 bases of the junction unmatched. In germline, CDR1 is SGHVS, CDR2 FNYEAQ. This CDR3 region has 17 residues. The CDR3 loop reads CASSLLGVGDRGHEQYF. CDR3 sequence (DNA): TGTGCCAGCAGCTTACTAGGGGTCGGGGACAGGGGACACGAGCAGTACTTC. The full variable domain, completed using reference TRBV7-6 and TRBJ2-7, is GAGVSQSPRYKVTKRGQDVALRCDPISGHVSLYWYRQALGQGPEFLTYFNYEAQQDKSGLPNDRFSAERPEGSISTLTIQRTEQRDSAMYRCASSLLGVGDRGHEQYFGPGTRLTVT.

The chain couples TRBV2 to TRBJ2-3; tentative D call: TRBD1 (5 bases). Germline V lookup: CDR1 SNHLY, CDR2 FYNNEI. V was shortened by 6 bases and J by 2 bases, with 15 bases between the two germline ends. The CDR3 runs 15 residues. The CDR3: CASSPLTAITDTQYF. The CDR3 DNA follows: TGTGCCAGCAGCCCATTGACAGCCATCACAGATACGCAGTATTTT.

J is TRBJ1-6 and V is TRBV28; 8 nucleotides align to TRBD1. In germline, CDR1 is MDHEN, CDR2 SYDVKM. J gave up 0 bases and V 4 bases, and 2 bases lay outside the gene matches. The CDR3 consists of 16 residues. The CDR3 nucleotides read TGTGCCAGCAGTTGGACAGGGAGCTCCTATAATTCACCCCTCCACTTT. Translating it yields CASSWTGSSYNSPLHF.